The 14 T cell receptor beta chains below all came from one sample that was sequenced in a study of blood T cells in healthy people across ages. The second PCR ran about 6 to 12 cycles with a sample-barcoded 5' primer and J-beta primers. TCRdb analysed the 5' RACE reads with MiXCR anew, one entry per CDR3 protein. The profile shows some 800,000 distinct CDR3 sequences, 20% to 25% of them singletons. These records were also assigned to another study, of T cells of mothers and their children.

The material sequenced was blood. These TCRs come from a boy aged 5-17 years in good health.

The rearrangement uses TRBV6-6 and TRBJ1-2; no definite D call. The CDR3 runs 12 residues. Deletions cut 5 bases from V and 4 bases from J, with 8 bases between. Germline CDR1 reads MNHNY; CDR2 reads SVGAGI (reference sequence). The CDR3 DNA is TGTGCCAGCAGTAACGACGGCTATGGCTACACCTTC. It specifies CASSNDGYGYTF.

This clonotype has a handful of counts. V is TRBV5-5 and J is TRBJ2-7, with 8 positions matching TRBD1. The DNA end lines up better with TRBJ2-1; the J call may be wrong. Germline V gene lookup returns CDR1 SGHKS and CDR2 YYEKEE (reference sequence). CDR3 length: 16 amino acids. In DNA, the CDR3 is TGTGCCAGCAGCCCCAGACCCCAGGACAGGGTGCATGAGCAGTTCTTC. It yields the protein CASSPRPQDRVHEQFF.

This clonotype has a handful of counts. The chain combines TRBV4-3 with TRBJ2-1, with D hard to call. Germline loops: CDR1 LGHNA, CDR2 YSLEER. This CDR3 is built from 12 residues. V gave up 0 bases and J gave up 10 bases, with 7 bases separating them. The CDR3 reads CASSQDRMEQFF. The DNA for the CDR3 is TGCGCCAGCAGCCAAGATAGGATGGAGCAGTTCTTC.

In its sample, this clonotype was seen many times. The genes are TRBV5-1 and TRBJ2-7, with a tentative D call TRBD2 (6 bases). V was pared by 3 bases and J by 2 bases, with 12 bases between. This CDR3 spans 14 amino acids. From germline, CDR1 is SGHRS and CDR2 YFSETQ. The CDR3 here is CASSSTGGAYEQYF. The CDR3 bases are TGCGCCAGCAGCTCCACCGGGGGTGCCTACGAGCAGTACTTC.

This clonotype showed up just a few times. This chain uses TRBV29-1 with TRBJ2-3, with TRBD1 identical over 10 bases. Germline V CDR1 and CDR2: SQVTM, ANQGSEA. The CDR3 sequence is 16 residues long. V lost 6 bases and J lost 6; bases outside the gene matches: 15. CDR3 DNA sequence: TGCAGCGTCGATCCGAAACGGGGACAGGGGTCCGATACGCAGTATTTT. Translated: CSVDPKRGQGSDTQYF.

This clonotype was counted a few times. The chain has TRBV7-2 and TRBJ1-2, with 7 bases identical to TRBD1. V was pared by 4 bases and J by 8 bases, with 13 bases of the junction left unmatched. The CDR3 sequence is 15 residues long. Germline V gene sequence: CDR1 SGHTA, CDR2 FQGNSA. CDR3 coding DNA: TGTGCCAGCAGCTCTAGGAATGACAGGGTCTACGGCTACACCTTC. This gives the protein CASSSRNDRVYGYTF.

This clonotype has just one count. This chain joins TRBV2 and TRBJ1-2, with 8 nucleotides matching TRBD1. This CDR3 is 14 amino acids long. The germline V gene encodes CDR1 SNHLY and CDR2 FYNNEI. With V trimmed by 7 bases and J by 8 bases, 12 bases remained unmatched. The CDR3 is CASTWMETGEGYTF. The CDR3 DNA reads TGTGCCAGCACCTGGATGGAGACAGGGGAGGGCTACACCTTC.

This clonotype was seen a handful of times. The chain is built from TRBV27 and TRBJ2-5; D remains ambiguous. Germline V lookup: CDR1 MNHEY, CDR2 SMNVEV (reference sequence). The CDR3 is 14 residues long. Trimming took off 0 bases at V and 11 bases at J, with 16 bases between the two ends. In DNA, the CDR3 is TGTGCCAGCAGTTTATCCCCGGGTGGAGACATGCAGTACTTC. Protein sequence: CASSLSPGGDMQYF.

The chain recombines TRBV6-4 with TRBJ1-1; possibly TRBD1 for D (5 bases). The CDR3 consists of 15 residues. Germline V gene sequence: CDR1 MRHNA, CDR2 SNTAGT. V dropped 4 bases and J dropped 4 bases, with 16 bases sitting between them. The CDR3 nucleotides are TGTGCCAGCAGTGTTGTTGCGGGGGAGACCACTGAAGCTTTCTTT. Translated: CASSVVAGETTEAFF.

This clonotype has more than one count but fewer than ten. One junction end disagrees with the germline gene, perhaps due to a read error. The chain uses TRBV7-8 and TRBJ2-5; D is possibly TRBD1 (6 bases). This CDR3 is 10 amino acids long. CDR1 is SGHVS and CDR2 is FQNEAQ in the germline V gene. The CDR3 sequence: CASSPGQTTF. For the CDR3, the DNA is TGTGCCAGCAGCCCCGGACAGACGACCTTC.

This clonotype has a count of ten or more. The genes are TRBV29-1 and TRBJ2-5; 8 bases are shared with TRBD2. Germline CDR1 reads SQVTM; CDR2 reads ANQGSEA. The length of the CDR3 is 12 residues. With 7 bases clipped from V and 4 bases from J, the junction kept 5 bases outside the gene matches. The CDR3 sequence is CSAGLAGETQYF. The CDR3 coding sequence is TGCAGCGCCGGACTAGCTGGAGAGACCCAGTACTTC.

The chain links TRBV7-9 to TRBJ2-2; unclear D gene. CDR1 and CDR2 from the germline V gene are SEHNR and FQNEAQ (reference sequence). V was trimmed by 4 bases and J by 3 bases, leaving 6 bases between them. The CDR3 runs 13 residues. CDR3 in DNA: TGTGCCAGCAGCTCTAGAGACACCGGGGAGCTGTTTTTT. This encodes CASSSRDTGELFF.

The V and J genes are TRBV7-3 and TRBJ1-2; the D gene is possibly TRBD1 (5 bases). CDR3 size: 13 residues. The germline CDR1 and CDR2 sequences are SGHTA and FQGTGA. The V gene lost 5 bases and the J gene lost 3 bases, with 10 bases spanning the gap. The CDR3 sequence: CASSSTGHYGYTF. As DNA, the CDR3 is TGTGCCAGCAGCAGTACAGGACACTATGGCTACACCTTC.

Points on this clonotype: This clone may be a read error of a much larger clone one base away. The chain has TRBV6-1 and TRBJ2-5; D assignment may be TRBD1 or TRBD2 (5 bases each). The closer fit of TRBJ2-7 to the DNA end suggests the J call may be wrong. The CDR3 is 15 residues long. Germline values: CDR1 MNHNS, CDR2 SASEGT. Here the CDR3 reads CANSANRDGSYEQYF. CDR3 in DNA: TGTGCCAACAGTGCGAACCGGGACGGATCCTACGAGCAGTACTTC.